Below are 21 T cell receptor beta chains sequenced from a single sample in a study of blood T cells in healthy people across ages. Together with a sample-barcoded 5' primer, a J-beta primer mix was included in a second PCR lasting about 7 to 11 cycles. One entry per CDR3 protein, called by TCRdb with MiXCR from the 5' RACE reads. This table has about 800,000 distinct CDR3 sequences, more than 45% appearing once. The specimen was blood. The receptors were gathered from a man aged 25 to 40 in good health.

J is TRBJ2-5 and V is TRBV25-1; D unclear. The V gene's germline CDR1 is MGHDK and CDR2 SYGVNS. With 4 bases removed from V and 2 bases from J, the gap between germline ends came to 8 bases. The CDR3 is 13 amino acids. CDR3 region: CASSAAFQETQYF. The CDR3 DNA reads TGTGCCAGCAGTGCGGCTTTTCAAGAGACCCAGTACTTC.

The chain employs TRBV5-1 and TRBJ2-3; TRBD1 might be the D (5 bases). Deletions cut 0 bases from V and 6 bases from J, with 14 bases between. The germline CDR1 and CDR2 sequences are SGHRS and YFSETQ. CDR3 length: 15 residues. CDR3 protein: CASSLVPAGLDTQYF. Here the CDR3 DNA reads TGCGCCAGCAGCTTGGTTCCTGCAGGGCTGGATACGCAGTATTTT.

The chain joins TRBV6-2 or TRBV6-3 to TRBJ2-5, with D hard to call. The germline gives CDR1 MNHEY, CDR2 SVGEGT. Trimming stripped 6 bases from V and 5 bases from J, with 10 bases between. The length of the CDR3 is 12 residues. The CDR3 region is CASRKLWETQYF. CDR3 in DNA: TGTGCCAGCAGGAAACTTTGGGAGACCCAGTACTTC.

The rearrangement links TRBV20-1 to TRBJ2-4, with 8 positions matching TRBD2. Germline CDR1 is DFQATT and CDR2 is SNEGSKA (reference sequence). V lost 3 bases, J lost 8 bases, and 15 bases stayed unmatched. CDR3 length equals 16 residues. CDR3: CSARGTRGLGVDIQYF. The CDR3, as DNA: TGCAGTGCTAGGGGGACGCGGGGACTAGGAGTAGACATTCAGTACTTC.

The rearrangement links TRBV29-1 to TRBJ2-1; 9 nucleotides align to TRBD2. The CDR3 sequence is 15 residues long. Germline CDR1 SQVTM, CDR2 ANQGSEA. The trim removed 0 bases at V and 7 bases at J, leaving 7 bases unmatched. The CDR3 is CSVEDVGTSTNEQFF. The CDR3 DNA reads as TGCAGCGTTGAAGATGTTGGGACTAGCACAAATGAGCAGTTCTTC.

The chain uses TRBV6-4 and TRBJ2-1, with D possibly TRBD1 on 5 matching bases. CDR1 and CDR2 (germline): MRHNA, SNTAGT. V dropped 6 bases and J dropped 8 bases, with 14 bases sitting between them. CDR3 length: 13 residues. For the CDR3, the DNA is TGTGCCAGCAGCAAAGGGGAATTGGATGAGCAGTTCTTC. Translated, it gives CASSKGELDEQFF.

The CDR3 DNA sequence: TGTGCCAGCAGTTCGCGGGGGAGGGAAAACACCGGGGAGCTGTTTTTT. Encoded protein: CASSSRGRENTGELFF. This sequence joins TRBV28 and TRBJ2-2, with 7 bases matching TRBD2. The junction had 7 bases not matched to a gene; V was cut back by 4 bases and J by 2 bases. The CDR3 runs 16 residues. Germline CDR1 and CDR2: MDHEN and SYDVKM.

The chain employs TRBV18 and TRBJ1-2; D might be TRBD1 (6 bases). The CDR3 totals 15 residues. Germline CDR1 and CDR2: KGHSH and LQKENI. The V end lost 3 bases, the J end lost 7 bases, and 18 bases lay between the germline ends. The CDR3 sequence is CASSPNEDSRSGYTF. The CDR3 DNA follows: TGTGCCAGCTCACCCAACGAGGACAGTAGGTCTGGCTACACCTTC.

The CDR3 here is CASRYTGGDEQFF. As DNA, the CDR3 is TGTGCCAGCAGATATACAGGGGGGGATGAGCAGTTCTTC. This chain links TRBV28 with TRBJ2-1, with a possible D match to TRBD1 (8 bases). The CDR3 has 13 residues. Germline-derived CDR1 and CDR2 are MDHEN and SYDVKM. V was cut by 6 bases and J by 8 bases, with 14 bases left in between.

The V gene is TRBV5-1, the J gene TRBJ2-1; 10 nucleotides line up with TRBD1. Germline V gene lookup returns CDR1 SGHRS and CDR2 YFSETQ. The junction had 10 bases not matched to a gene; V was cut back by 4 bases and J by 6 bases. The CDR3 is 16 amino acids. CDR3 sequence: CASSERDRGRRNEQFF. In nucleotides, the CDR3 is TGCGCCAGCAGCGAAAGAGACAGGGGGCGCCGCAATGAGCAGTTCTTC.

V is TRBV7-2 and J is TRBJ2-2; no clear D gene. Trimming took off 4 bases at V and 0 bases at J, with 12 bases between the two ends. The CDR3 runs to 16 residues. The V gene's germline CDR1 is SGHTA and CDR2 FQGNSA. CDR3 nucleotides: TGTGCCAGCAGCTCGGGCGGTACCACGAACACCGGGGAGCTGTTTTTT. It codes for CASSSGGTTNTGELFF. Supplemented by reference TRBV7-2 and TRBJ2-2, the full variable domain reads GAGVSQSPSNKVTEKGKDVELRCDPISGHTALYWYRQSLGQGLEFLIYFQGNSAPDKSGLPSDRFSAERTGGSVSTLTIQRTQQEDSAVYLCASSSGGTTNTGELFFGEGSRLTVL.

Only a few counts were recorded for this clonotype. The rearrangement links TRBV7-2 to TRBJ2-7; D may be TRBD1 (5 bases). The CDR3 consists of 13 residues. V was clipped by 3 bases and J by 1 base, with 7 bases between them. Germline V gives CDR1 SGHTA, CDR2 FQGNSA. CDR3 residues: CASSLKGSYEQYF. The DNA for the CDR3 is TGTGCCAGCAGCTTGAAGGGGTCCTACGAGCAGTACTTC.

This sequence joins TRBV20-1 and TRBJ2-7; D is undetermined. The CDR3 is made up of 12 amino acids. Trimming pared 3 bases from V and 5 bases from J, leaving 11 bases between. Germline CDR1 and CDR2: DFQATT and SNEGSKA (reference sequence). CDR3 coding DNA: TGCAGTGCTAGGGACCCTCCCCACGAGCAGTACTTC. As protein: CSARDPPHEQYF.

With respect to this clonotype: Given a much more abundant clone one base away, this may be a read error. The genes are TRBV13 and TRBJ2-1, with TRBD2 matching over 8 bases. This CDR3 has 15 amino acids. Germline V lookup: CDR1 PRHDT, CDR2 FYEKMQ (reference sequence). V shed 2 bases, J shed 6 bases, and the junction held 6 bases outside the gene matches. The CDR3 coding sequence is TGTGCCAGCAGCTTAATTAGCGGGGACTTCAATGAGCAGTTCTTC. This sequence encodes CASSLISGDFNEQFF.

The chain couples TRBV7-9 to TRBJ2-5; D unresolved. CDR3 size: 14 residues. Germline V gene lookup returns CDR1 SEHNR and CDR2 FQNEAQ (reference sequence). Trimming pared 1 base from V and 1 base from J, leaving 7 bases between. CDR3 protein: CASSLENSQETQYF. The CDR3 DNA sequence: TGTGCCAGCAGCTTAGAAAACAGCCAAGAGACCCAGTACTTC.

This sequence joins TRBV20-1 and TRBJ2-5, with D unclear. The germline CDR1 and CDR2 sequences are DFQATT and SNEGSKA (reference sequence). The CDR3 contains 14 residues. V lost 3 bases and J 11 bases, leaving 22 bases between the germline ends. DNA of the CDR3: TGCAGTGCTAGTAAGCCGAGCTCCTACAATGAGCAGTACTTC. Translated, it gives CSASKPSSYNEQYF.

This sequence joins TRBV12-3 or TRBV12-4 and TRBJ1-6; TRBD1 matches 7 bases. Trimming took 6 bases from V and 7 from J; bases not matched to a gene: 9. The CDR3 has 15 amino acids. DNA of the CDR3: TGTGCCAGCAGCCTGACAGGGACTGGGAATTCACCCCTCCACTTT. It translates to CASSLTGTGNSPLHF.

In nucleotides, the CDR3 is TGTGCCAGCAGTTCCCCTTTAGGACAGGGCCAGTTCTTC. Protein sequence: CASSSPLGQGQFF. The chain couples TRBV28 to TRBJ2-1; TRBD1 agrees at 8 bases. V lost 4 bases, J lost 13 bases, and 9 bases stayed unmatched. CDR3 length: 13 residues. Germline assignment: CDR1 MDHEN and CDR2 SYDVKM.

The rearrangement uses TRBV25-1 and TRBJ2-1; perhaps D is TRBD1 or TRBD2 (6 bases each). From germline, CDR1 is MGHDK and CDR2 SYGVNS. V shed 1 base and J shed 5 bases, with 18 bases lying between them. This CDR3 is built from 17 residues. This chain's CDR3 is CASSEWPRGVDDNEQFF. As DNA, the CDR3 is TGTGCCAGCAGTGAATGGCCTAGGGGGGTAGACGACAATGAGCAGTTCTTC.

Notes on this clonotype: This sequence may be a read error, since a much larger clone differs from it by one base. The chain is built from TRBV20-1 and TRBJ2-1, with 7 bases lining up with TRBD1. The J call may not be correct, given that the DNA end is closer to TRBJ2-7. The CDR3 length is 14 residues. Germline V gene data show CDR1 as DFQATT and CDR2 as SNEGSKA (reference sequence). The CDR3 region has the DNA TGCAGTGCTAGAGATTGGGACAGCGCCAATGAGCAGTACTTC. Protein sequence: CSARDWDSANEQYF.

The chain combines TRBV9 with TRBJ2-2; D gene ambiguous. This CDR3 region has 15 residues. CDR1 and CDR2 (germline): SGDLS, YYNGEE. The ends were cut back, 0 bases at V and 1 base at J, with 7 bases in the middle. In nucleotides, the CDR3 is TGTGCCAGCAGCGTAGGGGTCGTGAACACCGGGGAGCTGTTTTTT. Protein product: CASSVGVVNTGELFF.